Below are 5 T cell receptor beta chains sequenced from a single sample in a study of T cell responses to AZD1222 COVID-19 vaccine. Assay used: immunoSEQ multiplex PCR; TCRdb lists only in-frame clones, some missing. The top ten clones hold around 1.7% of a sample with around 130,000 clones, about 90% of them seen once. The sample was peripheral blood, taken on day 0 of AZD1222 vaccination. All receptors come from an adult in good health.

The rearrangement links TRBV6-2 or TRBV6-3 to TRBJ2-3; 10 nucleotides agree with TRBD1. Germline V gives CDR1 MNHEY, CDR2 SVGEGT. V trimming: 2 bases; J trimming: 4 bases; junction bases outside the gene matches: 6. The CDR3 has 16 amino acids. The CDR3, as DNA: TGTGCCAGCAGTTACGTGACAGGGGGCTTACCAGATACGCAGTATTTT. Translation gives CASSYVTGGLPDTQYF.

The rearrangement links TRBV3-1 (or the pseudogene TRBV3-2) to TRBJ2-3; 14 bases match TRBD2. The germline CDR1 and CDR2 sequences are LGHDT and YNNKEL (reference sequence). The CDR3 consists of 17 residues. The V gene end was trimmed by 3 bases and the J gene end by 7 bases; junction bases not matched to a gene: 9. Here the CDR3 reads CASSQGLAGVVGYTQYF. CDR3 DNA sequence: TGTGCCAGCAGCCAGGGACTAGCGGGAGTCGTTGGGTATACGCAGTATTTT.

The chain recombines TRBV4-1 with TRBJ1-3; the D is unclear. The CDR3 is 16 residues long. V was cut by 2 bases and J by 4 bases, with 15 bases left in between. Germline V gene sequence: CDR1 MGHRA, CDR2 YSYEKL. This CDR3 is CASSQLSTPAGNTIYF. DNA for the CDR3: TGCGCCAGCAGCCAACTCTCTACACCGGCGGGAAACACCATATATTTT.

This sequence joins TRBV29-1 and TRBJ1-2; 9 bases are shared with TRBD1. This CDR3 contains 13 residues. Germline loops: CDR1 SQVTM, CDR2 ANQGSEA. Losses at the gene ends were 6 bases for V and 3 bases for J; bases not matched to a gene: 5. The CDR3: CSVRDREHYGYTF. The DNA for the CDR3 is TGCAGCGTCCGGGACAGGGAACACTATGGCTACACCTTC.

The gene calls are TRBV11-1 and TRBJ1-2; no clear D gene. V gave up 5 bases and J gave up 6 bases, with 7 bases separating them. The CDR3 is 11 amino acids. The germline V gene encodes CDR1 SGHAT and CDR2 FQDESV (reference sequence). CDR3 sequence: CASSRVDGYTF. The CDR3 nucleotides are TGTGCCAGCAGCCGAGTCGATGGCTACACCTTC.